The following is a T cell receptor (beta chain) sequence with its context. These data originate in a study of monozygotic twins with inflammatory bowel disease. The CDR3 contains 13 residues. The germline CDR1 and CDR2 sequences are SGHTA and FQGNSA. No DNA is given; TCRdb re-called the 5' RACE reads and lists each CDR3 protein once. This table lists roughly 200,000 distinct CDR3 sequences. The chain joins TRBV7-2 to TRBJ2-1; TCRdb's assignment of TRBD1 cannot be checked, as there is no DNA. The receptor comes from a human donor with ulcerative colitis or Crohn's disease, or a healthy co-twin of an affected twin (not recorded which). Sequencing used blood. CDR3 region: CASSYAPVGEQFF.